This T cell receptor (beta chain) comes out of a study of T cells in Graves' hyperthyroidism and ophthalmopathy (dated by TCRdb to the late 2010s). Describing the broader study: Peripheral blood was sampled at the time of initial diagnosis, prior to any treatment. TCR V-J signatures able to tell the groups apart were searched for in a discovery cohort of 100 patients, of whom more than 40 had Graves' ophthalmopathy and roughly 57 had stable Graves' hyperthyroidism. Prospective prediction of ophthalmopathy was tested in an independent validation cohort of 18 to 20 hyperthyroidism patients and 17 patients who later progressed to ophthalmopathy. For training and testing, the 100 or so patients in the discovery cohort were randomly divided in a 7:3 ratio. Thyroid tissue and blood T-cell repertoires from about six Graves' hyperthyroidism patients were also compared in the study. After sampling, hyperthyroidism patients received methimazole starting at 30 mg daily, and ophthalmopathy patients received high-dose intravenous methylprednisolone. According to the paper, TCR Vbeta CDR3 sequencing was carried out on 135 peripheral blood samples, which came from fewer than 50 ophthalmopathy, 70 to 80 hyperthyroidism and approximately 17 progressor patients. Points the paper makes about the study in general: During validation, the model predicted progression to ophthalmopathy a median of around 7 months ahead of onset, with around 65% sensitivity and almost 75% specificity. In cross-validation, a model built on a 13 V-J signature told ophthalmopathy apart from stable hyperthyroidism with approximately 91% sensitivity and 81% to 82% specificity, and in testing the same model reached 80%/75%. No statistical method was used to fix the sample size in advance, and group allocation was not hidden from the investigators. Blood samples also contained most of the expanded thyroid clonotypes (frequency above 0.001), which suggests that blood repertoires may reflect thyroid immune responses.

TCR beta CDR3 regions were amplified from RNA transcripts. A first-round RT-PCR of the TCR CDR3 used the HTBI primer set with the Qiagen OneStep RT-PCR kit. The libraries were constructed in a second round of multiplex PCR and then size-selected and purified. Sequencing of the libraries was done on an Illumina HiSeq2000 using paired-end 100 bp reads. The original pipeline was this. SOAPnuke was used to process the raw data, throwing out any read that contained adapters or uncalled bases, had a mean Phred below 15, or lacked an exact constant-primer or identifier match. COPE v1.2.5 was used to merge high-quality paired reads, and clonotypes were defined as unique nucleotide sequences. Clonotypes were aligned to IMGT TRBV, TRBD and TRBJ reference segments using MiTCR v1.1. The analysis included only V-J combinations with a frequency above 0.0001, which together covered roughly 99% of the repertoires. A TCS score was defined as the ratio of F50 (clonal expansion) to E x V (chaos), with BLOSUM62-based TCRdist applied between CDR3 peptides within each V-J. Welch's t-statistics and random forest reduced fewer than 600 V-J features to around 14, which were used in a naive Bayes classifier (R e1071). TCRdb reran the public reads through fastp at Q25 and MiXCR, keeping productive beta chains. Records with the same CDR3 protein are collapsed into one entry carrying the most frequent genes and DNA. These V and J calls are TCRdb output, not the study's own analysis. Within this sample are fewer than 650,000 distinct CDR3 sequences, with about 15% of them counted one time only. 5% to 7% of the sample rests with the top ten.

The CDR3 measures 16 amino acids from cysteine to phenylalanine. This entry keeps only the CDR3 DNA: 48 bases, framed from base 1. V loses 6 bases of germline sequence and J loses 0 bases, and the interval between the two ends is 17 bases. Via the germline V gene, CDR1 is MNHNS and CDR2 SASEGT. The hyperthyroidism patients were between 18 and 65 years old and newly diagnosed, with a disease duration of less than 2 months. Any patient with an uncontrolled infection, another autoimmune disease, pregnancy or lactation was excluded. Diagnoses were based on clinical symptoms, serum thyroxine and TRAb, thyroid ultrasound and orbital computed tomography. For progressor patients, blood was drawn at the first diagnosis of hyperthyroidism, before any ophthalmopathy symptoms had appeared. PBMCs were separated from 10 ml of fresh peripheral blood using Ficoll-Paque density gradient centrifugation. Patients classed as progressors first received a Graves' hyperthyroidism diagnosis and then went on to develop ophthalmopathy during follow-up. Total RNA was extracted using Trizol reagent, and RNA quality was assessed on an Agilent 2100 Bioanalyzer.

Remarks on this clonotype: Its antigen is still unknown. Qualities for individual bases were not recorded, and no much larger clone is one base off.

The chain is encoded by TRBV6-1 joined to TRBJ1-1, with no reliable assignment of the D segment. This TCR was sampled from a woman in her twenties or thirties with Graves' hyperthyroidism that later progressed to Graves' ophthalmopathy. The specimen was blood. The DNA sequence follows: TGTGCCAGCAGGCTCGCTGACGGAGACTTGAACACTGAAGCTTTCTTT. This sequence encodes CASRLADGDLNTEAFF.